The present T cell receptor (beta chain) was sequenced within a study of blood T cell repertoires in COVID-19. About the research overall: Material from acute and convalescent COVID-19 was sourced from the United States, Italy and Spain. Sources were T cells, B-cell-depleted T cells, or PBMCs; the material itself was cDNA or gDNA.

The CDR3 has 16 residues. V lost 2 bases and J 1 base, leaving 12 bases between the germline ends. Germline V lookup: CDR1 KGHDR, CDR2 SFDVKD. Per the original data handling: Amplification from reference gene primers served as the basis for estimated nucleated cell counts. The method was immunoSEQ multiplex PCR; TCRdb's version includes in-frame clones alone and lacks a portion of them. V and J calls and clone size come straight from that table; D and trimming were deduced from the DNA. The sample lists approximately 120,000 clones, about 85% occurring once. This receptor was obtained from an elderly man with active or convalescent COVID-19. Sequencing used peripheral blood. This chain joins TRBV24-1 and TRBJ2-3, with no clear D. The CDR3 loop is CATSDSTGFGTDTQYF. Here the CDR3 DNA reads TGTGCCACCAGTGATTCAACGGGTTTCGGCACAGATACGCAGTATTTT.